By its share, the clone carrying this T cell receptor (beta chain) is medium-sized. This entry comes from a study of spatial heterogeneity in lung cancer. In the study overall: Unique TCR and UMI combinations averaged more than ten appearances each in raw reads.

Individually, TCR cDNA molecules were each labelled with a unique molecular identifier. TCRdb processed the 5' RACE reads anew with MiXCR; each CDR3 protein has one entry. The top ten clones hold less than 20% of a sample with several thousand distinct CDR3 sequences, roughly 21% of them seen once. Time point defined: sample taken at primary tumor resection. Whole RNA, isolated from tumor, nontumor lung or frozen PBMC, was sequenced without prior sorting. Germline values: CDR1 SEHNR, CDR2 FQNEAQ (reference sequence). Trimming removed 1 base from V and 5 bases from J, with 17 bases in between. The CDR3 is 16 amino acids.

Sequencing used PBMCs, obtained at surgery. This chain uses TRBV7-9 with TRBJ1-1, with D maybe TRBD1 (6 bases). The TCR sequence derives from a female donor with early-stage non-small cell lung cancer. For the CDR3, the DNA is TGTGCCAGCAGCTTAGGTCCCACAGGGTGGGGGACTGAAGCTTTCTTT. It translates to CASSLGPTGWGTEAFF.